A single sample is the source of the 20 T cell receptor beta chains below, sequenced in a study of T cell responses to AZD1222 COVID-19 vaccine. Using immunoSEQ multiplex PCR, the repertoire was profiled, and TCRdb retains in-frame clones only, with some absent. Of approximately 92,000 clones in the sample, about nine tenths were seen once. The sample consisted of peripheral blood, taken on day 0 of AZD1222 vaccination. Source of these receptors: an adult in good health.

V gene TRBV3-1 (or the pseudogene TRBV3-2) combines with J gene TRBJ1-4; D is undetermined. V was trimmed by 0 bases and J by 12 bases, leaving 11 bases between them. This CDR3 region has 13 residues. From germline, CDR1 is LGHDT and CDR2 YNNKEL (reference sequence). Here the CDR3 reads CASSQDYTAELFF. For the CDR3, the DNA is TGTGCCAGCAGCCAAGATTATACAGCTGAACTGTTTTTT.

The chain links TRBV18 to TRBJ1-2, with D hard to call. Per the germline V gene, CDR1 is KGHSH and CDR2 is LQKENI. The CDR3 loop spans 13 amino acids. Trimming pared 5 bases from V and 3 bases from J, leaving 10 bases between. The DNA of the CDR3 is TGTGCCAGCTCATCTACTGGAGACTATGGCTACACCTTC. It translates to CASSSTGDYGYTF.

A word on this clone: Sequence at one end of the junction differs from germline and may be a read error. The genes are TRBV7-7 and TRBJ2-3; D remains ambiguous. The CDR3 consists of 13 residues. Looked up from germline, CDR1 is SSHAT and CDR2 is FNYEAQ (reference sequence). The CDR3 sequence is CASSLGTGDTQYF. As DNA, the CDR3 is TGTGCTAGCAGCTTAGGTACCGGAGATACGCAGTATTTT.

The chain is built from TRBV4-2 and TRBJ2-5; D remains ambiguous. Trimming took off 1 base at V and 7 bases at J, with 16 bases between the two ends. CDR1 is LGHNA, CDR2 YNFKEQ, per germline. CDR3 length: 15 residues. The CDR3 reads CASSQVYEELGTQYF. CDR3 coding DNA: TGTGCCAGCAGCCAAGTTTATGAGGAGCTCGGGACCCAGTACTTC.

The J gene is TRBJ2-7, the V gene TRBV19; D is undetermined. Germline V lookup: CDR1 LNHDA, CDR2 SQIVND (reference sequence). V was pared by 4 bases and J by 0 bases, with 10 bases between. The CDR3 covers 14 residues. The CDR3 loop reads CASSRRLNSYEQYF. The CDR3 nucleotides read TGTGCCAGTAGTAGGAGACTCAACTCCTACGAGCAGTACTTC.

This clone was counted once. The gene calls are TRBV6-2 or TRBV6-3 and TRBJ1-4, with D hard to call. The V end was cut by 6 bases, the J end by 7 bases, with 9 bases between. CDR3 length equals 12 residues. Germline CDR1 and CDR2: MNHEY and SVGEGT. CDR3 loop: CASSVTSEKLFF. The CDR3 coding sequence is TGTGCCAGCAGCGTGACCAGTGAAAAACTGTTTTTT.

The J gene is TRBJ2-4, the V gene TRBV19; maybe TRBD1 (6 bases). The length of the CDR3 is 14 residues. Germline lookup yields CDR1 LNHDA and CDR2 SQIVND (reference sequence). Trimming took 5 bases from V and 8 from J, leaving 16 bases between them. The CDR3 loop reads CASSSDRFLDIQYF. DNA for the CDR3: TGTGCCAGTAGTTCGGACAGATTCCTGGACATTCAGTACTTC.

The V call is TRBV13, the J call TRBJ2-7; 10 bases fit TRBD1. This CDR3 is built from 14 residues. Germline lookup yields CDR1 PRHDT and CDR2 FYEKMQ (reference sequence). The V segment lost 5 bases and the J segment 3 bases; nucleotides outside the gene matches: 4. The CDR3 spells CASSPGTGDYEQYF. Written as DNA, the CDR3 is TGTGCCAGCAGCCCCGGGACAGGGGACTACGAGCAGTACTTC.

The V gene is TRBV18, the J gene TRBJ1-4; D ambiguous. CDR1 KGHSH and CDR2 LQKENI come from the germline V gene. This CDR3 is 14 amino acids long. The V end was cut by 3 bases, the J end by 1 base, with 6 bases between. CDR3 residues: CASSPSQTNEKLFF. The CDR3 nucleotides are TGTGCCAGCTCACCGAGCCAAACTAATGAAAAACTGTTTTTT.

The V call is TRBV6-5, the J call TRBJ2-1; D uncertain. Germline values: CDR1 MNHEY, CDR2 SVGAGI. This CDR3 region has 12 residues. Trimming pared 10 bases from V and 0 bases from J, leaving 7 bases between. CDR3 residues: CATLSSYNEQFF. For the CDR3, the DNA is TGTGCCACCTTGAGCTCCTACAATGAGCAGTTCTTC.

In this sample, this clone turned up a few times. The chain recombines TRBV29-1 with TRBJ2-3, with 9 bases aligning to TRBD1. Germline V gene lookup returns CDR1 SQVTM and CDR2 ANQGSEA. The J segment lost 4 bases and the V segment lost 2 bases, leaving 10 bases of the junction unmatched. The CDR3 totals 16 residues. CDR3 sequence reads: CSVERNRGRISDTQYF. The CDR3 DNA is TGCAGCGTTGAAAGGAACAGGGGGCGCATCTCAGATACGCAGTATTTT.

The chain combines TRBV5-1 with TRBJ2-1; D ambiguous. CDR1 is SGHRS, CDR2 YFSETQ, per germline. The V end lost 5 bases, the J end lost 3 bases, and 9 bases lay between the germline ends. This CDR3 has 13 residues. The CDR3 region is CASSGPSYNEQFF. DNA of the CDR3: TGCGCCAGCAGTGGGCCCAGCTACAATGAGCAGTTCTTC.

The V call is TRBV6-2 or TRBV6-3, the J call TRBJ1-6, with unresolved D. The V and J ends lost 3 bases and 6 bases respectively, with 9 bases between them. CDR3 length: 14 residues. The germline V gene encodes CDR1 MNHEY and CDR2 SVGEGT. The CDR3 here is CASSYGDFNSPLHF. CDR3 sequence (DNA): TGTGCCAGCAGTTATGGGGATTTTAATTCACCCCTCCACTTT.

CDR3 residues: CASSQEGGFRNTIYF. CDR3 in DNA: TGCGCCAGCAGCCAAGAAGGAGGGTTCAGAAACACCATATATTTT. The V gene is TRBV4-1, the J gene TRBJ1-3; D unclear. This CDR3 spans 15 amino acids. Trimming took 0 bases from V and 5 from J, leaving 11 bases between them. Germline assignment: CDR1 MGHRA and CDR2 YSYEKL.

The rearrangement uses TRBV2 and TRBJ1-4, with 12 bases that match TRBD1. Per germline, CDR1 SNHLY and CDR2 FYNNEI. This CDR3 has 16 residues. V shed 6 bases and J 7 bases; nucleotides not matched to a gene: 9. Here the CDR3 reads CASSGTGGARSEKLFF. The CDR3 DNA is TGTGCCAGCAGCGGGACAGGGGGCGCGAGGAGTGAAAAACTGTTTTTT.

This rearrangement joins TRBV10-2 to TRBJ2-1; 12 bases map to TRBD2. V lost 1 base to trimming and J lost 5 bases; unmatched junction nucleotides: 12. From germline, CDR1 is WSHSY and CDR2 SAAADI. The CDR3 sequence is 19 residues long. The DNA of the CDR3 is TGCGCCAGCAGTGAGTACCGGCTAGCGGGGGGGCCTAAGGACAATGAGCAGTTCTTC. Its translation: CASSEYRLAGGPKDNEQFF.

The rearrangement uses TRBV11-2 and TRBJ1-4; D ambiguous. Germline-derived CDR1 and CDR2 are SGHAT and FQNNGV. The CDR3 covers 16 residues. V lost 5 bases to trimming and J lost 0 bases, with 13 bases between them. This CDR3 reads CASSRLGLATNEKLFF. The CDR3 region has the DNA TGTGCCAGCAGCCGCCTCGGGTTAGCAACTAATGAAAAACTGTTTTTT.

This sequence joins TRBV18 and TRBJ2-5; TRBD1 matches 8 bases. The CDR3 is 18 amino acids. Germline V gene lookup returns CDR1 KGHSH and CDR2 LQKENI. The V gene end was trimmed by 4 bases and the J gene end by 1 base; junction bases not matched to a gene: 14. CDR3 DNA sequence: TGTGCCAGCTCACTCAATGTGGGGGCAGGGGGCAGCCAAGAGACCCAGTACTTC. Translated, it gives CASSLNVGAGGSQETQYF.

The chain is built from TRBV6-2 or TRBV6-3 and TRBJ2-7; 8 nucleotides match TRBD2. Germline V gives CDR1 MNHEY, CDR2 SVGEGT. The CDR3 contains 14 residues. Germline trimming cut 4 bases from V and 1 base from J; bases unmatched to any gene: 3. The CDR3 sequence is CASSSSGGSYEQYF. For the CDR3, the DNA is TGTGCCAGCAGTTCCAGCGGGGGTTCCTACGAGCAGTACTTC.

This sequence joins TRBV7-2 and TRBJ1-2; possible D gene TRBD1, 6 bases. Germline CDR1 SGHTA, CDR2 FQGNSA. This CDR3 spans 14 amino acids. The V and J ends lost 5 bases and 10 bases respectively, with 20 bases between them. The CDR3 nucleotides are TGTGCCAGCAGCGCCCTCGGAGGGGGAATAGACTACACCTTC. Its translation is CASSALGGGIDYTF. Full variable domain (remainder filled in from reference TRBV7-2 and TRBJ1-2): GAGVSQSPSNKVTEKGKDVELRCDPISGHTALYWYRQSLGQGLEFLIYFQGNSAPDKSGLPSDRFSAERTGGSVSTLTIQRTQQEDSAVYLCASSALGGGIDYTFGSGTRLTVV.